The 30 T cell receptor beta chains reported below all come from one sample, sequenced in a study of shared clonotypes between healthy human individuals. Libraries were prepared by immunoSEQ multiplex PCR; TCRdb keeps only in-frame clonotypes and omits some of them. In the table there are millions of clones, 90% to 95% of which are singletons. The specimen was naive CD4+ T cells sorted from blood. The subset: CD45RA+ positively selected. Source of these receptors: a man between 18 and 35 years old in good health.

This sequence joins TRBV5-1 and TRBJ2-6; TRBD1 matches 7 bases. CDR3 length equals 16 residues. V shed 4 bases, J shed 0 bases, and the junction held 4 bases outside the gene matches. Looked up from germline, CDR1 is SGHRS and CDR2 is YFSETQ. The CDR3 coding sequence is TGCGCCAGCAGCGAGGGACAGACCTCTGGGGCCAACGTCCTGACTTTC. It translates to CASSEGQTSGANVLTF. Filled out from reference TRBV5-1 and TRBJ2-6, the complete variable domain reads KAGVTQTPRYLIKTRGQQVTLSCSPISGHRSVSWYQQTPGQGLQFLFEYFSETQRNKGNFPGRFSGRQFSNSRSEMNVSTLELGDSALYLCASSEGQTSGANVLTFGAGSRLTVL.

The chain combines TRBV6-1 with TRBJ1-3; D is perhaps TRBD1 (6 bases). This CDR3 is built from 14 residues. Trimming stripped 6 bases from V and 2 bases from J, with 11 bases between. Germline V gene data show CDR1 as MNHNS and CDR2 as SASEGT. The CDR3 here is CASSVTGTGNTIYF. The CDR3 DNA follows: TGTGCCAGCAGCGTTACAGGGACTGGAAACACCATATATTTT.

In the case of this clone: Other DNA sequences within the sample encode an identical CDR3. J is TRBJ1-3 and V is TRBV6-5, with D possibly matching TRBD1 (6 bases). This CDR3 has 13 amino acids. The germline V gene encodes CDR1 MNHEY and CDR2 SVGAGI. V lost 6 bases and J lost 4, with 10 bases in between. The CDR3 DNA sequence: TGTGCCAGCAGAGGGGGTTCGGGAAACACCATATATTTT. Translation gives CASRGGSGNTIYF.

The V gene is TRBV19, the J gene TRBJ1-2; 9 positions match TRBD1. The CDR3 totals 16 residues. The germline V gene has CDR1 LNHDA and CDR2 SQIVND (reference sequence). Unmatched junction bases numbered 16, after V lost 6 bases and J lost 8 bases. The CDR3 sequence is CASRYGTGLLTEGYTF. CDR3 DNA sequence: TGTGCCAGTAGATACGGGACAGGGCTTCTGACGGAGGGCTACACCTTC.

The chain links TRBV6-5 to TRBJ2-7; a weak D match, TRBD2 (5 bases). Germline CDR1 reads MNHEY; CDR2 reads SVGAGI. This CDR3 contains 14 residues. V was shortened by 2 bases and J by 5 bases, with 13 bases between the two germline ends. CDR3 sequence: CASSYDGVMNEQYF. The CDR3 DNA reads as TGTGCCAGCAGTTACGACGGGGTGATGAACGAGCAGTACTTC.

The chain recombines TRBV11-3 with TRBJ2-3; 7 bases match TRBD2. The CDR3 is 16 residues long. V shed 1 base, J shed 9 bases, and the junction held 13 bases outside the gene matches. Germline V CDR1 and CDR2: SGHNT, YENEEA. The chain's CDR3 is CASSLGPGGRMETQYF. CDR3 bases: TGTGCCAGCAGCTTAGGCCCTGGCGGGAGAATGGAAACGCAGTATTTT.

J is TRBJ2-3 and V is TRBV18; D is possibly TRBD1 or TRBD2 (5 bases each). CDR1 and CDR2 (germline): KGHSH, LQKENI. This CDR3 is 14 amino acids long. The V end was cut by 2 bases, the J end by 5 bases, with 11 bases between. As DNA, the CDR3 is TGTGCCAGCTCACCAGTGGGGACGGGAGATACGCAGTATTTT. It codes for CASSPVGTGDTQYF.

The genes are TRBV18 and TRBJ2-2; D perhaps matches TRBD1 (5 bases). The germline CDR1 and CDR2 sequences are KGHSH and LQKENI. The V gene lost 3 bases and the J gene lost 3 bases, with 11 bases spanning the gap. The CDR3 loop spans 15 amino acids. The DNA of the CDR3 is TGTGCCAGCTCACCCATTCAGGGTTACACCGGGGAGCTGTTTTTT. This encodes CASSPIQGYTGELFF.

The V and J genes are TRBV5-6 and TRBJ2-2; 7 bases align to TRBD1. With V trimmed by 2 bases and J by 3 bases, 4 bases remained unmatched. From germline, CDR1 is SGHDT and CDR2 YYEEEE. The CDR3 loop spans 15 amino acids. Here the CDR3 reads CASSFRGIDTGELFF. Here the CDR3 DNA reads TGTGCCAGCAGCTTCAGGGGGATCGACACCGGGGAGCTGTTTTTT.

The chain is built from TRBV19 and TRBJ2-7, with TRBD1 matching over 8 bases. The CDR3 has 15 residues. The germline V gene encodes CDR1 LNHDA and CDR2 SQIVND (reference sequence). The trim removed 5 bases at V and 5 bases at J, leaving 11 bases unmatched. The CDR3 DNA sequence: TGTGCCAGTAGTCCCGGACAGGGAGGTGTGGACGAGCAGTACTTC. It specifies CASSPGQGGVDEQYF.

The chain carries TRBV28 and TRBJ1-5, with 7 bases aligning to TRBD1. Germline CDR1 and CDR2: MDHEN and SYDVKM. V gave up 4 bases and J gave up 5 bases; unmatched junction bases: 5. This CDR3 is built from 14 residues. The CDR3 DNA is TGTGCCAGCAGTTGGACAGGCTTCGATCAGCCCCAGCATTTT. Protein product: CASSWTGFDQPQHF.

The genes are TRBV28 and TRBJ1-5, with 10 nucleotides matching TRBD1. This CDR3 region has 15 residues. The germline V gene has CDR1 MDHEN and CDR2 SYDVKM. J was trimmed by 2 bases and V by 8 bases; bases with no gene match: 6. The CDR3 DNA reads TGTGCCAGCGGTCCCGGGACAGGGGGCAATCAGCCCCAGCATTTT. Protein product: CASGPGTGGNQPQHF.

This CDR3 reads CASSPRTVYNSPLHF. CDR3 bases: TGTGCCAGCAGCCCCCGGACAGTCTATAATTCACCCCTCCACTTT. V usage is TRBV7-2 and J usage is TRBJ1-6; D might be TRBD1 (6 bases). In germline, CDR1 is SGHTA, CDR2 FQGNSA. The V and J ends lost 5 bases and 3 bases respectively, with 11 bases between them. The CDR3 totals 15 residues. Combining the CDR3 with reference TRBV7-2 and TRBJ1-6 gives the whole variable domain GAGVSQSPSNKVTEKGKDVELRCDPISGHTALYWYRQSLGQGLEFLIYFQGNSAPDKSGLPSDRFSAERTGGSVSTLTIQRTQQEDSAVYLCASSPRTVYNSPLHFGNGTRLTVT.

The rearrangement joins TRBV5-8 to TRBJ2-3; TRBD1 is a possible D gene (6 bases). Germline values: CDR1 SGHTS, CDR2 YDEGEE. V dropped 4 bases and J dropped 0 bases, with 9 bases sitting between them. This CDR3 spans 14 amino acids. CDR3 region: CASSLDRSTDTQYF. CDR3 sequence (DNA): TGTGCCAGCAGCCTAGACAGGAGCACAGATACGCAGTATTTT. Full variable domain (rest looked up from reference TRBV5-8 and TRBJ2-3): EAGVTQSPTHLIKTRGQQATLRCSPISGHTSVYWYQQALGLGLQFLLWYDEGEERNRGNFPPRFSGRQFPNYSSELNVNALELEDSALYLCASSLDRSTDTQYFGPGTRLTVL.

J is TRBJ2-7 and V is TRBV27; perhaps TRBD2 as D (5 bases). Germline V CDR1 and CDR2: MNHEY, SMNVEV (reference sequence). The V end lost 3 bases, the J end lost 0 bases, and 9 bases lay between the germline ends. CDR3 length: 14 amino acids. The DNA of the CDR3 is TGTGCCAGCAGTTTTTCCGGGAACTCCTACGAGCAGTACTTC. Protein: CASSFSGNSYEQYF.

In its sample, this clone was seen once. A read error may be the cause here, since a much bigger clone is one base away. The rearrangement links TRBV7-9 to TRBJ1-1; D unclear. CDR1 SEHNR and CDR2 FQNEAQ come from the germline V gene (reference sequence). The CDR3 sequence is 14 residues long. V was shortened by 2 bases and J by 0 bases, with 7 bases between the two germline ends. CDR3 loop: CASSLLAVNTEAFF. CDR3 nucleotide sequence: TGTGCCAGCAGCTTATTAGCGGTGAACACTGAAGCTTTCTTT.

The chain uses TRBV2 and TRBJ2-2, with unresolved D. Looked up from germline, CDR1 is SNHLY and CDR2 is FYNNEI. The CDR3 sequence is 15 residues long. The V end lost 3 bases, the J end lost 1 base, and 9 bases lay between the germline ends. This CDR3 reads CASSESQKNTGELFF. The CDR3 DNA reads as TGTGCCAGCAGTGAGTCTCAGAAGAACACCGGGGAGCTGTTTTTT.

The rearrangement links TRBV2 to TRBJ1-2; D is uncertain. Trimming removed 6 bases from V and 6 bases from J, with 14 bases in between. CDR3 length equals 13 residues. The germline V gene has CDR1 SNHLY and CDR2 FYNNEI. The CDR3 DNA follows: TGTGCCAGCAGGGGAGGAATATTTGATGGCTACACCTTC. This translates into CASRGGIFDGYTF.

A remark on this clone: This may stem from a read error, because a much larger clone lies one nucleotide away. In the same sample, other DNA sequences code for this CDR3. J is TRBJ1-1 and V is TRBV7-9, with D possibly matching TRBD1 (5 bases). Germline CDR1 SEHNR, CDR2 FQNEAQ (reference sequence). CDR3 length equals 15 residues. In DNA, the CDR3 is TGTGCCAGCAGCTTACCCGGGACCATGAACACCGAAGCTTTCTTT. It encodes CASSLPGTMNTEAFF.

This chain connects TRBV28 to TRBJ1-5; 9 bases are shared with TRBD1. This CDR3 contains 16 residues. V lost 5 bases to trimming and J lost 2 bases; unmatched junction nucleotides: 7. Germline V gene lookup returns CDR1 MDHEN and CDR2 SYDVKM. CDR3 sequence reads: CASSPGTGKGNQPQHF. In DNA form, the CDR3 reads TGTGCCAGCAGTCCCGGGACAGGGAAGGGCAATCAGCCCCAGCATTTT.

This sequence joins TRBV27 and TRBJ1-4, with D unclear. Germline-derived CDR1 and CDR2 are MNHEY and SMNVEV (reference sequence). V was trimmed by 10 bases and J by 0 bases, leaving 12 bases between them. This CDR3 has 14 amino acids. The CDR3 region is CATTMDATNEKLFF. The DNA for the CDR3 is TGTGCCACCACCATGGATGCAACTAATGAAAAACTGTTTTTT.

As for this clone: Distinct nucleotide sequences in the sample also encode this CDR3. V and J are TRBV20-1 and TRBJ2-1; no clear D gene. V gave up 4 bases and J gave up 7 bases, with 5 bases separating them. CDR3 length equals 10 residues. Germline loops: CDR1 DFQATT, CDR2 SNEGSKA (reference sequence). The CDR3 region is CSATRNEQFF. CDR3 in DNA: TGCAGTGCTACAAGGAATGAGCAGTTCTTC.

The chain couples TRBV10-3 to TRBJ1-2; D remains unclear. The CDR3 is made up of 13 amino acids. The germline V gene encodes CDR1 ENHRY and CDR2 SYGVKD. Trimming cost V 1 base and J 4 bases, with 7 bases left between them. CDR3 loop: CAISEYTSYGYTF. Written as DNA, the CDR3 is TGTGCCATCAGTGAGTATACGAGCTATGGCTACACCTTC.

The V gene is TRBV5-4, the J gene TRBJ2-7; possible D gene TRBD1, 5 bases. Germline V gene data show CDR1 as SGHNT and CDR2 as YYREEE (reference sequence). This CDR3 is built from 13 residues. Trimming took off 4 bases at V and 6 bases at J, with 14 bases between the two ends. The CDR3 is CASSPVQGPEQYF. The CDR3 DNA follows: TGTGCCAGCAGCCCCGTTCAGGGTCCCGAGCAGTACTTC.

The chain links TRBV15 to TRBJ2-1, with D perhaps TRBD2 (5 bases). Germline lookup yields CDR1 LNHNV and CDR2 YYDKDF (reference sequence). Trimming removed 0 bases from V and 10 bases from J, with 16 bases in between. This CDR3 is built from 15 residues. The CDR3: CATSRDSTRVSEQFF. DNA for the CDR3: TGTGCCACCAGCAGAGATAGTACGAGGGTCAGCGAGCAGTTCTTC.

The chain uses TRBV30 and TRBJ1-2, with D unresolved. Germline assignment: CDR1 GTSNPN and CDR2 SVGIG (reference sequence). Between the trimmed V and J ends, which lost 5 bases and 7 bases, there was a span of 17 bases. CDR3 length equals 13 residues. The CDR3 sequence is CAWGGRNRPGYTF. The CDR3 DNA is TGTGCCTGGGGAGGGCGGAACCGACCTGGCTACACCTTC.

The genes are TRBV28 and TRBJ1-4; no clear D gene. The V end was cut by 6 bases, the J end by 0 bases, with 8 bases between. The CDR3 runs to 14 residues. The germline gives CDR1 MDHEN, CDR2 SYDVKM. For the CDR3, the DNA is TGTGCCAGCAGGCACAGATCAACTAATGAAAAACTGTTTTTT. Amino acid sequence: CASRHRSTNEKLFF.

The chain employs TRBV6-5 and TRBJ2-3; 7 bases are shared with TRBD2. Per germline, CDR1 MNHEY and CDR2 SVGAGI. The trim removed 6 bases at V and 4 bases at J, leaving 4 bases unmatched. The CDR3 is 13 amino acids. The CDR3 loop reads CASSPRGADTQYF. CDR3 nucleotide sequence: TGTGCCAGCAGCCCCCGGGGGGCAGATACGCAGTATTTT.

Concerning this clone: The same CDR3 arises from other DNA sequences in this sample as well. The chain uses TRBV9 and TRBJ2-1; D is unclear. V was cut by 2 bases and J by 0 bases, with 6 bases left in between. Germline V lookup: CDR1 SGDLS, CDR2 YYNGEE. CDR3 length: 14 amino acids. CDR3 region: CASSVGSSYNEQFF. CDR3 nucleotides: TGTGCCAGCAGCGTCGGTAGCTCCTACAATGAGCAGTTCTTC.

The rearrangement links TRBV28 to TRBJ1-4; a possible D gene is TRBD1 (5 bases). Germline CDR1 and CDR2: MDHEN and SYDVKM. CDR3 length: 17 residues. V lost 8 bases and J lost 1, with 20 bases in between. The CDR3 here is CASSRPWGLGTNEKLFF. The CDR3 DNA is TGTGCCAGCTCCAGACCCTGGGGCCTGGGAACTAATGAAAAACTGTTTTTT.